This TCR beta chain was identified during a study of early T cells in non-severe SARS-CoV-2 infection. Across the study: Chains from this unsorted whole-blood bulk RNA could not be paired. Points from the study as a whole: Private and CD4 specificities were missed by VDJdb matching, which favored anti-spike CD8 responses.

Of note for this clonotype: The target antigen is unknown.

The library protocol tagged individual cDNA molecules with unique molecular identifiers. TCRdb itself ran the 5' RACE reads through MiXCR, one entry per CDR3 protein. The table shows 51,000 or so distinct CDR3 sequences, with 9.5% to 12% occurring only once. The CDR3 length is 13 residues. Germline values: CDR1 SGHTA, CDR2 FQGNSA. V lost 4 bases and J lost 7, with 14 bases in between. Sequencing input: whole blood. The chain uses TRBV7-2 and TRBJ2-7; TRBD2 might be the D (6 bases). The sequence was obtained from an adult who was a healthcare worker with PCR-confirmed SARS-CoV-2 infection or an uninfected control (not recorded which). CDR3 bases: TGTGCCAGCAGCTCCCACCCTCGGGGGGAGCAGTACTTC. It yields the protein CASSSHPRGEQYF. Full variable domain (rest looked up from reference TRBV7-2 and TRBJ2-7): GAGVSQSPSNKVTEKGKDVELRCDPISGHTALYWYRQSLGQGLEFLIYFQGNSAPDKSGLPSDRFSAERTGGSVSTLTIQRTQQEDSAVYLCASSSHPRGEQYFGPGTRLTVT.